A single sample gave rise to the 32 T cell receptor beta chains below, sequenced in a study of regulatory T cells in long-lasting Graves disease. Time point noted: newly diagnosed GD, antithyroid drugs for less than 3 months. The authors made the TCR library using RNA they extracted from PBMCs. In building TCR beta libraries, iRepertoire HTBI primers were used together with Arm-PCR of CDR3 regions. TCRdb analysed the multiplex PCR reads with MiXCR anew, one entry per CDR3 protein. The repertoire holds 540,000 or so distinct CDR3 sequences, roughly 12% seen once, with under 10% in the top ten. In addition, the sample was reused for a study of T cells in Graves' hyperthyroidism and ophthalmopathy.

The sample in question was peripheral blood mononuclear cells (PBMCs), obtained at new diagnosis, from a patient treated with antithyroid drugs. The receptors here all came from a man aged 30 to 39 with Graves disease.

This rearrangement joins TRBV4-1 to TRBJ2-5; TRBD2 matches 9 bases. Matching the DNA end better, TRBJ2-1 makes the J call doubtful. This CDR3 has 15 residues. The germline gives CDR1 MGHRA, CDR2 YSYEKL. In nucleotides, the CDR3 is TGCGCCAGCAGCCAAGACGGAGCGGGAGGAAATGAGCAGTTCTTC. Translated, it gives CASSQDGAGGNEQFF.

Comments on this clonotype: A read error may produce the germline difference seen at one junction end. The gene calls are TRBV7-3 and TRBJ2-1, with D possibly being TRBD1 or TRBD2 (7 bases each). The CDR3 consists of 18 residues. Germline values: CDR1 SGHTA, CDR2 FQGTGA. Here the CDR3 DNA reads TGTGCCTGCAGCTCCGGAGGGGGCGGGAGAAACACCTACAATGAGCAGTTCTTC. It codes for CACSSGGGGRNTYNEQFF.

This clonotype came up many times. J is TRBJ1-3 and V is TRBV15; no clear D gene. The germline gives CDR1 LNHNV, CDR2 YYDKDF (reference sequence). The CDR3 extends over 13 amino acids. V was shortened by 0 bases and J by 7 bases, with 7 bases between the two germline ends. The chain's CDR3 is CATSRDSVNTIYF. The DNA of the CDR3 is TGTGCCACCAGCAGAGATTCGGTGAACACCATATATTTT.

This clonotype has just a few counts. V usage is TRBV20-1 and J usage is TRBJ1-5; D is unresolved. The CDR3 is 15 residues long. With 6 bases removed from V and 1 base from J, the gap between germline ends came to 16 bases. The germline gives CDR1 DFQATT, CDR2 SNEGSKA (reference sequence). CDR3 in DNA: TGCAGTGCCCCCCGGGAACTGGGGAGCAATCAGCCCCAGCATTTT. Translating gives CSAPRELGSNQPQHF.

V usage is TRBV5-1 and J usage is TRBJ2-5; either TRBD1 or TRBD2 may fit D (5 bases each). Germline CDR1 reads SGHRS; CDR2 reads YFSETQ. CDR3 length equals 14 residues. Trimming took 4 bases from V and 2 from J, leaving 12 bases between them. CDR3 DNA: TGCGCCAGCAGCGTAAACTGGGGGCAAGAGACCCAGTACTTC. This codes for CASSVNWGQETQYF.

This clonotype was observed many times. The chain links TRBV25-1 to TRBJ2-5; 9 nucleotides align to TRBD2. Germline V gene sequence: CDR1 MGHDK, CDR2 SYGVNS. V was clipped by 3 bases and J by 4 bases; unmatched bases: 6. The CDR3 loop spans 15 amino acids. CDR3 protein: CASSEIAGVSETQYF. The CDR3, as DNA: TGTGCCAGCAGTGAGATAGCGGGAGTATCAGAGACCCAGTACTTC.

This clonotype was seen a handful of times. The V gene is TRBV7-2, the J gene TRBJ2-6; the D is unclear. Trimming stripped 7 bases from V and 1 base from J, with 8 bases between. This CDR3 contains 14 residues. CDR1 SGHTA and CDR2 FQGNSA come from the germline V gene. The CDR3: CASISRSGANVLTF. CDR3 DNA: TGTGCCAGCATAAGCAGGTCTGGGGCCAACGTCCTGACTTTC. Drawing the rest from reference TRBV7-2 and TRBJ2-6, the complete variable domain is GAGVSQSPSNKVTEKGKDVELRCDPISGHTALYWYRQSLGQGLEFLIYFQGNSAPDKSGLPSDRFSAERTGGSVSTLTIQRTQQEDSAVYLCASISRSGANVLTFGAGSRLTVL.

This clonotype was observed at least ten times. This rearrangement joins TRBV7-8 to TRBJ2-1; TRBD1 might be the D (6 bases). The CDR3 is made up of 20 amino acids. In germline, CDR1 is SGHVS, CDR2 FQNEAQ. V was cut by 7 bases and J by 0 bases, with 28 bases left in between. The CDR3 DNA is TGTGCCAGCACCACCTCCAGGACAGAAAGTTTCCTGAGCTCCTACAATGAGCAGTTCTTC. Its translation is CASTTSRTESFLSSYNEQFF. Full variable domain (missing parts from reference TRBV7-8 and TRBJ2-1): GAGVSQSPRYKVAKRGQDVALRCDPISGHVSLFWYQQALGQGPEFLTYFQNEAQLDKSGLPSDRFFAERPEGSVSTLKIQRTQQEDSAVYLCASTTSRTESFLSSYNEQFFGPGTRLTVL.

This clonotype occurred a few times. V is TRBV10-3 and J is TRBJ1-2; D ambiguous. This CDR3 has 15 residues. Germline values: CDR1 ENHRY, CDR2 SYGVKD. V gave up 2 bases and J gave up 2 bases, with 12 bases separating them. In DNA, the CDR3 is TGTGCCATCAGTGAGCCGCCCGGCACCAACTATGGCTACACCTTC. Residues: CAISEPPGTNYGYTF.

Ten or more counts support this clonotype. V gene TRBV11-2 combines with J gene TRBJ2-1; D unclear. Germline loops: CDR1 SGHAT, CDR2 FQNNGV. With 5 bases removed from V and 8 bases from J, the gap between germline ends came to 16 bases. The CDR3 is made up of 14 amino acids. The CDR3 spells CASSDWPLRDEQFF. In nucleotides, the CDR3 is TGTGCCAGCAGCGATTGGCCCCTCCGGGATGAGCAGTTCTTC.

In its sample, this clonotype was seen many times. The chain combines TRBV7-9 with TRBJ2-1, with TRBD2 identical over 10 bases. The CDR3 has 15 residues. In germline, CDR1 is SEHNR, CDR2 FQNEAQ (reference sequence). The ends lost 5 bases at V and 6 bases at J; junction bases unmatched: 7. CDR3 sequence: CASSPGIAGGNEQFF. For the CDR3, the DNA is TGTGCCAGCAGCCCCGGAATAGCGGGAGGCAATGAGCAGTTCTTC.

At least ten counts were recorded for this clonotype. CDR3 nucleotide sequence: TGTGCCAGCAGATCCGACAGCACAGATACGCAGTATTTT. This codes for CASRSDSTDTQYF. The chain couples TRBV12-3 or TRBV12-4 to TRBJ2-3, with D unresolved. The CDR3 contains 13 residues. V lost 6 bases to trimming and J lost 0 bases, with 7 bases between them.

Only a few counts were recorded for this clonotype. The V and J genes are TRBV5-1 and TRBJ2-1; 9 bases line up with TRBD2. Germline lookup yields CDR1 SGHRS and CDR2 YFSETQ. This CDR3 is built from 13 residues. J was trimmed by 13 bases and V by 0 bases; bases with no gene match: 5. The CDR3: CASSLELAGVQFF. The CDR3 coding sequence is TGCGCCAGCAGCTTGGAGTTAGCGGGAGTCCAGTTCTTC.

In its sample, this clonotype was seen many times. V usage is TRBV7-8 and J usage is TRBJ2-7; D is unclear. Germline V gene sequence: CDR1 SGHVS, CDR2 FQNEAQ. This CDR3 contains 13 residues. The V end lost 2 bases, the J end lost 5 bases, and 10 bases lay between the germline ends. CDR3 amino acids: CASSLSYGNEQYF. CDR3 DNA: TGTGCCAGCAGCTTATCCTATGGGAACGAGCAGTACTTC.

This chain links TRBV5-1 with TRBJ2-7, with D perhaps matching TRBD2 (6 bases). Germline-derived CDR1 and CDR2 are SGHRS and YFSETQ. This CDR3 spans 14 amino acids. The ends were cut back, 4 bases at V and 2 bases at J, with 13 bases in the middle. The CDR3 DNA is TGCGCCAGCAGCCCAGCGGGTGACCCCTACGAGCAGTACTTC. It specifies CASSPAGDPYEQYF.

The sample holds many counts of this clonotype. The V call is TRBV7-9, the J call TRBJ1-1; 7 nucleotides line up with TRBD1. Losses at the gene ends were 7 bases for V and 5 bases for J; bases not matched to a gene: 4. Germline lookup yields CDR1 SEHNR and CDR2 FQNEAQ (reference sequence). This CDR3 is 12 amino acids long. This CDR3 reads CASTPGGTEAFF. The CDR3 DNA is TGTGCCAGCACCCCAGGGGGGACTGAAGCTTTCTTT. Supplemented by reference TRBV7-9 and TRBJ1-1, the full variable domain reads DTGVSQNPRHKITKRGQNVTFRCDPISEHNRLYWYRQTLGQGPEFLTYFQNEAQLEKSRLLSDRFSAERPKGSFSTLEIQRTEQGDSAMYLCASTPGGTEAFFGQGTRLTVV.

This clonotype was seen a handful of times. The rearrangement uses TRBV2 and TRBJ2-2; D is ambiguous. CDR1 and CDR2 (germline): SNHLY, FYNNEI. The V end lost 1 base, the J end lost 7 bases, and 7 bases lay between the germline ends. The CDR3 runs to 13 residues. The CDR3 region has the DNA TGTGCCAGCAGTGAAGATCATAACGGGGAGCTGTTTTTT. This gives the protein CASSEDHNGELFF.

This clonotype was detected only a few times. This chain connects TRBV6-5 to TRBJ1-6; no definite D call. Between the trimmed V and J ends, which lost 2 bases and 4 bases, there was a span of 15 bases. The CDR3 sequence is 17 residues long. Germline CDR1 is MNHEY and CDR2 is SVGAGI. The CDR3 DNA reads TGTGCCAGCAGTTACGCGGAGGGAGGGTCTTATAATTCACCCCTCCACTTT. It translates to CASSYAEGGSYNSPLHF.

The chain carries TRBV4-2 and TRBJ1-6; the D is unclear. V was cut by 3 bases and J by 7 bases, with 7 bases left in between. The germline V gene encodes CDR1 LGHNA and CDR2 YNFKEQ. The CDR3 is 13 amino acids. In DNA, the CDR3 is TGTGCCAGCAGCCAGAGGGTGAATTCACCCCTCCACTTT. Translated, it gives CASSQRVNSPLHF.

This chain links TRBV2 with TRBJ2-7, with 7 positions matching TRBD1. Unmatched junction bases numbered 10, after V lost 8 bases and J lost 6 bases. The CDR3 covers 13 residues. The V gene's germline CDR1 is SNHLY and CDR2 FYNNEI. CDR3 loop: CASDVDRVGEQYF. The CDR3 DNA reads TGTGCCAGCGACGTTGACAGGGTAGGCGAGCAGTACTTC.

This clonotype was found once. This chain joins TRBV6-1 and TRBJ1-1; D gene unclear. Germline lookup yields CDR1 MNHNS and CDR2 SASEGT. V dropped 3 bases and J dropped 2 bases, with 13 bases sitting between them. This CDR3 region has 15 residues. In DNA form, the CDR3 reads TGTGCCAGCAGTGACCCGAGAGGGTTAAACACTGAAGCTTTCTTT. Protein product: CASSDPRGLNTEAFF.

This clonotype has just a few counts. The J gene is TRBJ2-5, the V gene TRBV19, with TRBD2 matching over 12 bases. CDR1 is LNHDA and CDR2 is SQIVND in the germline V gene (reference sequence). CDR3 length equals 14 residues. The V gene end was trimmed by 8 bases and the J gene end by 5 bases; junction bases not matched to a gene: 6. The DNA for the CDR3 is TGTGCCAGTCAGACTAGCGGGAGTTTGGAGACCCAGTACTTC. It encodes CASQTSGSLETQYF.

This clonotype was detected many times. The chain carries TRBV5-1 and TRBJ2-5; the match to TRBD1 covers 7 bases. J lost 1 base, V lost 0 bases, and 6 bases had no gene match. Germline values: CDR1 SGHRS, CDR2 YFSETQ. The CDR3 loop spans 16 amino acids. CDR3 loop: CASSLAIGGIQETQYF. CDR3 coding DNA: TGCGCCAGCAGCTTGGCCATAGGGGGCATCCAAGAGACCCAGTACTTC.

The DNA for the CDR3 is TGTGCCTGGGGGCTCGAGACGGATTTCTATGGCTACACCTTC. Its translation is CAWGLETDFYGYTF. The V call is TRBV30, the J call TRBJ1-2; the D is unclear. CDR1 and CDR2 from the germline V gene are GTSNPN and SVGIG (reference sequence). V was pared by 5 bases and J by 4 bases, with 17 bases between. The CDR3 is 14 amino acids.

This clonotype was seen many times. The chain carries TRBV12-3 or TRBV12-4 and TRBJ2-3; the match to TRBD2 covers 12 bases. The V and J ends lost 6 bases and 5 bases, in that order; junction bases with no gene match: 9. This CDR3 has 16 amino acids. CDR3 in DNA: TGTGCCAGCAGACCCCATCTAGCGGGAGGGGGAGATACGCAGTATTTT. It codes for CASRPHLAGGGDTQYF.

In this sample, this clonotype turned up many times. V is TRBV11-2 and J is TRBJ2-7, with 7 bases aligning to TRBD2. The trim removed 8 bases at V and 6 bases at J, leaving 19 bases unmatched. The CDR3 runs 16 residues. Germline CDR1 is SGHAT and CDR2 is FQNNGV. The CDR3 protein is CASGPGRPPRSLEQYF. CDR3 sequence (DNA): TGTGCCAGCGGACCCGGGAGGCCCCCCAGGAGCCTCGAGCAGTACTTC. The full variable domain, with the rest looked up from reference TRBV11-2 and TRBJ2-7, is EAGVAQSPRYKIIEKRQSVAFWCNPISGHATLYWYQQILGQGPKLLIQFQNNGVVDDSQLPKDRFSAERLKGVDSTLKIQPAKLEDSAVYLCASGPGRPPRSLEQYFGPGTRLTVT.

The chain's CDR3 is CASGRDRGSGANVLTF. For the CDR3, the DNA is TGTGCCAGCGGAAGGGACAGGGGGTCTGGGGCCAACGTCCTGACTTTC. The rearrangement joins TRBV27 to TRBJ2-6; 11 nucleotides agree with TRBD1. The CDR3 spans 16 residues. Trimming at V came to 8 bases and at J to 1 base, leaving 4 bases not matched to a gene. Per the germline V gene, CDR1 is MNHEY and CDR2 is SMNVEV (reference sequence).

V is TRBV13 and J is TRBJ2-3; D perhaps matches TRBD2 (5 bases). This CDR3 region has 16 residues. V lost 2 bases to trimming and J lost 2 bases, with 14 bases between them. Germline loops: CDR1 PRHDT, CDR2 FYEKMQ (reference sequence). CDR3 loop: CASSLFPSGTTDTQYF. CDR3 coding DNA: TGTGCCAGCAGCTTATTCCCCTCGGGAACCACAGATACGCAGTATTTT.

The sample holds many counts of this clonotype. The rearrangement joins TRBV28 to TRBJ1-2; a possible D gene is TRBD1 (6 bases). The CDR3 spans 13 residues. Germline-derived CDR1 and CDR2 are MDHEN and SYDVKM. V lost 5 bases to trimming and J lost 4 bases, with 11 bases between them. The CDR3 reads CASSPRQVYGYTF. The CDR3, as DNA: TGTGCCAGCAGTCCCCGACAGGTCTATGGCTACACCTTC.

This clonotype occurred many times. The chain uses TRBV29-1 and TRBJ2-1; 11 nucleotides agree with TRBD1. V lost 8 bases to trimming and J lost 7 bases; unmatched junction nucleotides: 13. The CDR3 extends over 15 amino acids. Germline V lookup: CDR1 SQVTM, CDR2 ANQGSEA. CDR3 sequence reads: CSTTDRDRGTNEQFF. Here the CDR3 DNA reads TGCAGCACCACTGACCGGGACAGGGGGACAAATGAGCAGTTCTTC.

The chain employs TRBV6-1 and TRBJ2-5; D possibly corresponds to TRBD1 (6 bases). Germline assignment: CDR1 MNHNS and CDR2 SASEGT. Between the trimmed V and J ends, which lost 5 bases and 5 bases, there was a span of 18 bases. This CDR3 is built from 15 residues. The CDR3 DNA follows: TGTGCCAGCAGTCAAGTACAGGGCGGCCAGGAGACCCAGTACTTC. It encodes CASSQVQGGQETQYF.

At least ten counts were recorded for this clonotype. The chain is built from TRBV29-1 and TRBJ1-2; D uncertain. This CDR3 has 12 residues. CDR1 and CDR2 from the germline V gene are SQVTM and ANQGSEA. V was pared by 4 bases and J by 6 bases, with 12 bases between. The CDR3 region is CSVAGQSDGYTF. The DNA of the CDR3 is TGCAGCGTTGCAGGCCAGTCCGATGGCTACACCTTC.